This T cell receptor beta chain was profiled in a study of cytomegalovirus exposure and HLA in healthy donors. Across the whole study: A subsequent analysis stated that the approximately 120 validation repertoires were run on the same platform as the approximately 700 first-cohort repertoires. Overall study findings and caveats: A few CMV-associated chains proved CMV antigen-specific in vitro.

Worth noting for this clone: Its antigen is still unknown.

The CDR3 runs to 16 residues. Germline CDR1 and CDR2: SGHAT and FQNNGV. J was trimmed by 5 bases and V by 5 bases; bases with no gene match: 5. The repertoire was sequenced with immunoSEQ multiplex PCR; TCRdb's copy has only in-frame clones and lacks some. The sample records 200,000 to 300,000 clones, 80% to 90% being singletons. The roughly 120-subject validation cohort, separate from the 666-subject first cohort, included the donors. The origin of this receptor is a man between 18 and 35 years old in good health and CMV-seronegative. The material sequenced was PBMCs. The chain employs TRBV11-2 and TRBJ2-2, with 13 bases identical to TRBD2. The CDR3 sequence is CASSIGLAGVTGELFF. In nucleotides, the CDR3 is TGTGCCAGCAGCATTGGACTAGCGGGAGTAACCGGGGAGCTGTTTTTT.